Following are 13 T cell receptor beta chains from one sample sequenced in a study of blood T cell repertoires in COVID-19. Clones were read by immunoSEQ multiplex PCR, and TCRdb kept only the in-frame ones, dropping some. The sample has roughly 80,000 clones, 80% to 90% seen once. What was sequenced was peripheral blood. The receptors come from a woman between 55 and 75 years old with acute or convalescent COVID-19.

The rearrangement links TRBV6-1 to TRBJ1-3; unclear D gene. The CDR3 consists of 16 residues. The V gene lost 2 bases and the J gene lost 0 bases, with 11 bases spanning the gap. CDR1 is MNHNS and CDR2 is SASEGT in the germline V gene. CDR3 residues: CASSETGLLSGNTIYF. DNA of the CDR3: TGTGCCAGCAGTGAAACGGGATTACTCTCTGGAAACACCATATATTTT.

The chain is built from TRBV7-2 and TRBJ1-1; TRBD1 aligns across 9 bases. V lost 3 bases and J lost 6; bases outside the gene matches: 11. The CDR3 sequence is 16 residues long. Looked up from germline, CDR1 is SGHTA and CDR2 is FQGNSA. Here the CDR3 DNA reads TGTGCCAGCAGCTTGATGGGACAGGGACTGGTCCCTGAAGCTTTCTTT. Translating it yields CASSLMGQGLVPEAFF.

V and J are TRBV19 and TRBJ2-2; the D gene is possibly TRBD2 (6 bases). Trimming cost V 5 bases and J 4 bases, with 20 bases left between them. CDR3 length: 17 amino acids. The germline V gene has CDR1 LNHDA and CDR2 SQIVND (reference sequence). In DNA form, the CDR3 reads TGTGCCAGTAGTCCGCTCCCTGGGACTCACCTCACCGGGGAGCTGTTTTTT. Residues: CASSPLPGTHLTGELFF.

The J gene is TRBJ2-2, the V gene TRBV27, with 7 nucleotides matching TRBD1. Germline V gene lookup returns CDR1 MNHEY and CDR2 SMNVEV (reference sequence). CDR3 length: 14 amino acids. Germline trimming cut 6 bases from V and 3 bases from J; bases unmatched to any gene: 4. The CDR3 bases are TGTGCCAGCAGCACAGGGGCATACACCGGGGAGCTGTTTTTT. Translated: CASSTGAYTGELFF.

The chain uses TRBV2 and TRBJ1-6; 11 bases line up with TRBD1. Germline CDR1 is SNHLY and CDR2 is FYNNEI. V dropped 7 bases and J dropped 10; count of bases not matched to a gene: 6. This CDR3 is 14 amino acids long. The chain's CDR3 is CASIPDRGRSPLHF. The CDR3 nucleotides are TGTGCCAGCATCCCGGACAGGGGGCGGTCACCCCTCCACTTT.

This clone was recorded once. This chain uses TRBV6-2 or TRBV6-3 with TRBJ1-1, with a possible D match to TRBD1 (6 bases). Per the germline V gene, CDR1 is MNHEY and CDR2 is SVGEGT. This CDR3 is 13 amino acids long. The V and J ends lost 5 bases and 7 bases respectively, with 14 bases between them. In DNA form, the CDR3 reads TGTGCCAGCAGTGTTTCAGGACAGAATGAAGCTTTCTTT. Its translation: CASSVSGQNEAFF.

J is TRBJ1-3 and V is TRBV6-5; D is ambiguous. The CDR3 is made up of 14 amino acids. CDR1 is MNHEY, CDR2 SVGAGI, per germline. Trimming cost V 0 bases and J 8 bases, with 11 bases left between them. Here the CDR3 DNA reads TGTGCCAGCAGTTACTCGGCAGGTCTGGACACCATATATTTT. Encoded protein: CASSYSAGLDTIYF.

The sample holds a few counts of this clone. The chain's CDR3 is CASSFSPLRGGRMGTDTQYF. CDR3 nucleotides: TGTGCCAGCAGCTTTTCCCCCCTGAGGGGGGGGAGGATGGGCACAGATACGCAGTATTTT. V is TRBV5-4 and J is TRBJ2-3; TRBD2 is a possible D gene (7 bases). Per germline, CDR1 SGHNT and CDR2 YYREEE (reference sequence). The CDR3 sequence is 20 residues long. V lost 2 bases and J 1 base, leaving 26 bases between the germline ends.

This chain joins TRBV20-1 and TRBJ2-1, with D possibly TRBD2 on 5 matching bases. Trimming removed 8 bases from V and 6 bases from J, with 11 bases in between. The CDR3 extends over 11 amino acids. CDR1 and CDR2 (germline): DFQATT, SNEGSKA (reference sequence). CDR3 coding DNA: TGCAGTCTTTATCGGGGCAATGAGCAGTTCTTC. Translated: CSLYRGNEQFF.

This chain connects TRBV7-9 to TRBJ2-5, with TRBD1 matching over 7 bases. Per the germline V gene, CDR1 is SEHNR and CDR2 is FQNEAQ (reference sequence). CDR3 length: 13 residues. Trimming cost V 11 bases and J 0 bases; bases outside gene matches: 6. CDR3 amino acids: CAETTGDQETQYF. The CDR3 bases are TGTGCCGAGACTACAGGGGACCAAGAGACCCAGTACTTC. Drawing the rest from reference TRBV7-9 and TRBJ2-5, the complete variable domain is DTGVSQNPRHKITKRGQNVTFRCDPISEHNRLYWYRQTLGQGPEFLTYFQNEAQLEKSRLLSDRFSAERPKGSFSTLEIQRTEQGDSAMYLCAETTGDQETQYFGPGTRLLVL.

V and J are TRBV6-5 and TRBJ1-1; TRBD1 agrees at 9 bases. Germline V lookup: CDR1 MNHEY, CDR2 SVGAGI. V lost 7 bases, J lost 1 base, and 4 bases stayed unmatched. This CDR3 contains 14 residues. The CDR3 region has the DNA TGTGCCAGCAAGATACAGGGGGCGAACACTGAAGCTTTCTTT. Translated, it gives CASKIQGANTEAFF.

The chain employs TRBV11-3 and TRBJ2-3, with D possibly TRBD2 on 6 matching bases. Germline values: CDR1 SGHNT, CDR2 YENEEA. This CDR3 spans 17 amino acids. V was cut by 2 bases and J by 3 bases, with 18 bases left in between. CDR3 sequence: CASSLTIPPGETDTQYF. As DNA, the CDR3 is TGTGCCAGCAGCTTAACTATACCTCCGGGGGAGACAGATACGCAGTATTTT. Full variable domain (outside the CDR3, taken from reference TRBV11-3 and TRBJ2-3): EAGVVQSPRYKIIEKKQPVAFWCNPISGHNTLYWYLQNLGQGPELLIRYENEEAVDDSQLPKDRFSAERLKGVDSTLKIQPAELGDSAVYLCASSLTIPPGETDTQYFGPGTRLTVL.

The rearrangement joins TRBV5-4 to TRBJ1-2; 8 nucleotides align to TRBD1. The CDR3 runs to 13 residues. From germline, CDR1 is SGHNT and CDR2 YYREEE (reference sequence). V lost 4 bases, J lost 3 bases, and 2 bases stayed unmatched. This chain's CDR3 is CASSPGQDYGYTF. Here the CDR3 DNA reads TGTGCCAGCAGCCCGGGACAGGACTATGGCTACACCTTC.